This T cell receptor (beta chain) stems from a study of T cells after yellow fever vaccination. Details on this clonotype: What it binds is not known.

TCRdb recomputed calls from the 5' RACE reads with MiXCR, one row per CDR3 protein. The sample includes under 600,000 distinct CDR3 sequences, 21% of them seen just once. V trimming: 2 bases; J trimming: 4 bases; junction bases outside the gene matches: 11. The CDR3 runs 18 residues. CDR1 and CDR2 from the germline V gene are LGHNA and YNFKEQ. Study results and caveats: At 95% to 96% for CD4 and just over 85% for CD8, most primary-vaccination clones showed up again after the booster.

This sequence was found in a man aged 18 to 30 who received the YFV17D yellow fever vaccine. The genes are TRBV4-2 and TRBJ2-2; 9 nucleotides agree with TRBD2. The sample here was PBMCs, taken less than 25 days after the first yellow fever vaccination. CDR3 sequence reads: CASSQSAGGPRGTGELFF. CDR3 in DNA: TGTGCCAGCAGCCAATCCGCGGGGGGGCCTCGGGGCACCGGGGAGCTGTTTTTT.